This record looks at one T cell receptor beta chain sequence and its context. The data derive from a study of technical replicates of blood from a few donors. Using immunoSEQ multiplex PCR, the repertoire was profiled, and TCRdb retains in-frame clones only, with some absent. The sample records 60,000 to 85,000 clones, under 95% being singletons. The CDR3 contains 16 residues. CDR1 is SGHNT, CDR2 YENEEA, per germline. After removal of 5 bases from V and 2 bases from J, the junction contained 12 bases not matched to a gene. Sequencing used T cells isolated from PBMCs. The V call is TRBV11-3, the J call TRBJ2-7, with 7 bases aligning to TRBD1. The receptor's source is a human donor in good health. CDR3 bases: TGTGCCAGCAGCCCCCGTATCGGGACAGACCCCTACGAGCAGTACTTC. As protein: CASSPRIGTDPYEQYF.